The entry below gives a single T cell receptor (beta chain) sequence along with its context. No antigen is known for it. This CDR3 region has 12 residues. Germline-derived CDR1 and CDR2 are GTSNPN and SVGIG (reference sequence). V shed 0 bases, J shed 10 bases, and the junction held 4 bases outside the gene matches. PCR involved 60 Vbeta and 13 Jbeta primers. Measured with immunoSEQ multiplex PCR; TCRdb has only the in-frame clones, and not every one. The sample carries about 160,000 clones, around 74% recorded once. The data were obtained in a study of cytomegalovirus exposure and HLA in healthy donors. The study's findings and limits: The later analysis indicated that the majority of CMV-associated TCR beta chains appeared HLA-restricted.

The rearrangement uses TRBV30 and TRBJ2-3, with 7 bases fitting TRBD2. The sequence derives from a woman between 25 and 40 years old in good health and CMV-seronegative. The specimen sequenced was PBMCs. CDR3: CAWSVLRGAQYF. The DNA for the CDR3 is TGTGCCTGGAGTGTACTTCGGGGGGCGCAGTATTTT.